This T cell receptor beta chain was captured by sequencing in a study of patients and donors after allogeneic stem cell transplantation. This CDR3 spans 12 amino acids. Trimming cost V 10 bases and J 5 bases; bases outside gene matches: 4. TCRdb re-called the RT-PCR reads with MiXCR, one entry per CDR3 protein. The sample includes some 880,000 distinct CDR3 sequences, about a sixth seen only once; the top ten take around 5.5%. The source of this sequence is a human donor who was either an allogeneic HSCT recipient or a stem cell or donor lymphocyte infusion donor (not recorded which). It is not recorded whose cells these are; they may come from a transplant donor. This chain links TRBV12-3 or TRBV12-4 with TRBJ2-1; 8 nucleotides agree with TRBD1. The source material was blood, either unsorted or a sorted T cell fraction (not recorded which). The CDR3 bases are TGTGCCACCCGGACAGGGCACAATGAGCAGTTCTTC. Translation: CATRTGHNEQFF.